Given below is one TCR beta chain in context. Its target is not known. Cultured CD4+ T cell DNA was sequenced using the Oncomine TCR Beta short-read assay. Extraction of genomic DNA was performed on cultured CD4+ T cells. TCRdb redid the calling of the PCR reads with MiXCR, one entry per CDR3 protein. The profile shows several thousand distinct CDR3 sequences, under 75% of them singletons. CDR3 length: 13 amino acids. The V gene lost 5 bases and the J gene lost 1 base, with 9 bases spanning the gap. Germline-derived CDR1 and CDR2 are SQVTM and ANQGSEA. The treatment: roughly ten-day PBMC culture with coronavirus spike peptide pools or control peptides (ViraFEST assay). Following expansion of antigen-specific T cells with peptide pools, ViraFEST then sequenced TCRs. By negative selection, CD4+ T cells were isolated once culture had run for approximately 9 days. This record comes from a study of vaccination and CD4 T cells after COVID-19. Background on the study: Overlapping spike pools from SARS-CoV-2 and HCoV-NL63, HCoV-OC43 and HCoV-229E served as culture stimuli.

This clonotype originated in a human donor with COVID-19. The sample here was cultured CD4+ T cells from blood, taken after SARS-CoV-2 vaccination. V usage is TRBV29-1 and J usage is TRBJ1-5, with TRBD1 as a possible D gene (5 bases). CDR3 sequence reads: CSVWAGSNQPQHF. The CDR3 DNA reads as TGCAGCGTTTGGGCAGGGAGCAATCAGCCCCAGCATTTT.